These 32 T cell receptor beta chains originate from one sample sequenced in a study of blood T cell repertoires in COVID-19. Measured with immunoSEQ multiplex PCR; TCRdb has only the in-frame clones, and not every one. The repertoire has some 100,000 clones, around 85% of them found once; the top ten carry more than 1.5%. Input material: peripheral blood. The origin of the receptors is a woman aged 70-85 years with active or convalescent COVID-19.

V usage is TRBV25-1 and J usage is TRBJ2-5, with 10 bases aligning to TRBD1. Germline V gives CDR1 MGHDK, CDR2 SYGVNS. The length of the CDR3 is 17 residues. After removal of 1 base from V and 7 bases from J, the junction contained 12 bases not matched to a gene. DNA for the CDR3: TGTGCCAGCAGTGAATCAGTGACAGGGGGCTACCCTGCGACCCAGTACTTC. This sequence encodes CASSESVTGGYPATQYF. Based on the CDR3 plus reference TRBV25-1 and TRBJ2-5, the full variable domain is EADIYQTPRYLVIGTGKKITLECSQTMGHDKMYWYQQDPGMELHLIHYSYGVNSTEKGDLSSESTVSRIRTEHFPLTLESARPSHTSQYLCASSESVTGGYPATQYFGPGTRLLVL.

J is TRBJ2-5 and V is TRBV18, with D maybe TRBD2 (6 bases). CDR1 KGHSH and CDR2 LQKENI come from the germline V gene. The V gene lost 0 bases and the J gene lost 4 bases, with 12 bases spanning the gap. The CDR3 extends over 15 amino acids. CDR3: CASSPPTGEGETQYF. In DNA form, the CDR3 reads TGTGCCAGCTCACCACCCACGGGAGAAGGAGAGACCCAGTACTTC.

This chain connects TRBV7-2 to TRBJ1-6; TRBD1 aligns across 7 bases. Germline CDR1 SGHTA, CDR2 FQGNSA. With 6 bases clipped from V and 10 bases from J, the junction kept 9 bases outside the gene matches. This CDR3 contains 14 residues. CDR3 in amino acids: CASRKTGAGSPLHF. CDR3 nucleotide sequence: TGTGCCAGCAGGAAAACAGGGGCAGGCTCACCCCTCCACTTT.

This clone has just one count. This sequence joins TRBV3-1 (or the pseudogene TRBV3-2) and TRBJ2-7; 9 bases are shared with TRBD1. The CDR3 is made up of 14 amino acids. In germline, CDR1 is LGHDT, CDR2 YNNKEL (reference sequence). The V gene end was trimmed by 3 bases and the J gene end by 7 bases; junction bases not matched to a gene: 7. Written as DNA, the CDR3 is TGTGCCAGCAGCCAGGATACAGGGGGCGGAGAGCAGTACTTC. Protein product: CASSQDTGGGEQYF.

The CDR3 coding sequence is TGTGCCTGGAAACCAGGGGGCCTAGAAAAACTGTTTTTT. Amino acids: CAWKPGGLEKLFF. V is TRBV30 and J is TRBJ1-4; 8 bases fit TRBD1. Germline loops: CDR1 GTSNPN, CDR2 SVGIG (reference sequence). CDR3 length: 13 amino acids. Losses at the gene ends were 4 bases for V and 8 bases for J; bases not matched to a gene: 6.

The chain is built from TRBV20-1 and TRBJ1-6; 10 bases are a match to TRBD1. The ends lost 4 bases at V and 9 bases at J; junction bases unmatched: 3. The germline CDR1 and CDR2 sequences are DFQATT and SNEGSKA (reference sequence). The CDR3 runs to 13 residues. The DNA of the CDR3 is TGCAGTGCTATTGACAGGGGGCCTTCACCCCTCCACTTT. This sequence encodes CSAIDRGPSPLHF.

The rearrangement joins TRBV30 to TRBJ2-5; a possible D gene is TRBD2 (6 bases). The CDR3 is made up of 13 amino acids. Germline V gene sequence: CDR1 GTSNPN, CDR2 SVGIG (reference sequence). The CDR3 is CARGLRGSETQYF. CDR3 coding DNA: TGTGCTCGAGGTTTGCGGGGATCAGAGACCCAGTACTTC. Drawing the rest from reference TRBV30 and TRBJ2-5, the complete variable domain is SQTIHQWPATLVQPVGSPLSLECTVEGTSNPNLYWYRQAAGRGLQLLFYSVGIGQISSEVPQNLSASRPQDRQFILSSKKLLLSDSGFYLCARGLRGSETQYFGPGTRLLVL.

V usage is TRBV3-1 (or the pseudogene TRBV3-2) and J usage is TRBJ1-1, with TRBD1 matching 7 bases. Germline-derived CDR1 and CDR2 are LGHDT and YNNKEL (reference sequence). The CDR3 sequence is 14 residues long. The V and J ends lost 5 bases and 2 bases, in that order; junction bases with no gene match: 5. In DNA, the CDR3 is TGTGCCAGCAGCGGCCGGGACAGAAACACTGAAGCTTTCTTT. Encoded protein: CASSGRDRNTEAFF.

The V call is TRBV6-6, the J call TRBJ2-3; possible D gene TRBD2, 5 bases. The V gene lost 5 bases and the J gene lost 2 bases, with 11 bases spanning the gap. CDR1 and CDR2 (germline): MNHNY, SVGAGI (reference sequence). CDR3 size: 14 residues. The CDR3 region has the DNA TGTGCCAGCAGTCCGGGGATTTACACAGATACGCAGTATTTT. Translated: CASSPGIYTDTQYF.

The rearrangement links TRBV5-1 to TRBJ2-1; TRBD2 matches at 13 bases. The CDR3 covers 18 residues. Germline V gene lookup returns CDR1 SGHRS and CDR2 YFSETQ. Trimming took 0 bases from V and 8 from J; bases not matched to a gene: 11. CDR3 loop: CASSLDTSGRALWHEQFF. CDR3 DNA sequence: TGCGCCAGCAGCTTGGACACTAGCGGGAGGGCCCTTTGGCATGAGCAGTTCTTC.

CDR3 amino acids: CASSTEDRGISPLHF. The CDR3 coding sequence is TGTGCCAGCAGCACCGAGGACAGGGGTATTTCACCCCTCCACTTT. The chain couples TRBV9 to TRBJ1-6; 9 positions match TRBD1. The CDR3 is 15 amino acids. CDR1 is SGDLS and CDR2 is YYNGEE in the germline V gene. V trimming: 4 bases; J trimming: 9 bases; junction bases outside the gene matches: 8.

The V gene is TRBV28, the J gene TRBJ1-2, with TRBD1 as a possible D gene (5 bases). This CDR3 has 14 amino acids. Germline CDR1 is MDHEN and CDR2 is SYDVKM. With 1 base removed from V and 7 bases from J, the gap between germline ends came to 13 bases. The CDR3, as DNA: TGTGCCAGCAGTTTATCCCAGGGCGGGGGTGGCTACACCTTC. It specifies CASSLSQGGGGYTF.

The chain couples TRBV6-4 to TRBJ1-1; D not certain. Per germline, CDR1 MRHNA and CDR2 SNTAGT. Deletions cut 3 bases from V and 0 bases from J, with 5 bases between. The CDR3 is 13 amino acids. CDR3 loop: CASSENLNTEAFF. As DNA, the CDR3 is TGTGCCAGCAGTGAGAACTTGAACACTGAAGCTTTCTTT.

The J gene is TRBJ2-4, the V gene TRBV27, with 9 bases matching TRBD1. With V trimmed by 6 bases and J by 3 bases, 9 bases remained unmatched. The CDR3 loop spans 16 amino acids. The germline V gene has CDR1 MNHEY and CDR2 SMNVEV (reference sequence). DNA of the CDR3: TGTGCCAGCAGCCCCGGCCCGGGACAGGGCAAAAACATTCAGTACTTC. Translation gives CASSPGPGQGKNIQYF.

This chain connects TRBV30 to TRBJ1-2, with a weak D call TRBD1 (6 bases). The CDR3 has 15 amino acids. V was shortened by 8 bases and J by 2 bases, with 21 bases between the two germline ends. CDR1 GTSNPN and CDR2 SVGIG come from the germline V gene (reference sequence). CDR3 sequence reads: CAGHHQGRANYGYTF. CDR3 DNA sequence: TGTGCCGGACATCACCAGGGGCGGGCGAACTATGGCTACACCTTC.

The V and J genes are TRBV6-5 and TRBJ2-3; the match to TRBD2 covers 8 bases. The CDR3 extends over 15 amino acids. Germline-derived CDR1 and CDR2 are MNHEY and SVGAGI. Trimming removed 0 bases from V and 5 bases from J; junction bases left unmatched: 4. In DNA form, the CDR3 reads TGTGCCAGCAGTTACTCGACAGCGGGGGAAGATACGCAGTATTTT. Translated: CASSYSTAGEDTQYF.

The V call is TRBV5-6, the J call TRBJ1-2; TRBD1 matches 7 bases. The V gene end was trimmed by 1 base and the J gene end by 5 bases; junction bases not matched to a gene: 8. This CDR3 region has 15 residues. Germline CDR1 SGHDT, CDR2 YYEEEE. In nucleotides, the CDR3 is TGTGCCAGCAGCTTGTCGGAATTGACAGGGTATGGCTACACCTTC. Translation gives CASSLSELTGYGYTF. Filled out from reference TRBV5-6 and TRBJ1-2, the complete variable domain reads DAGVTQSPTHLIKTRGQQVTLRCSPKSGHDTVSWYQQALGQGPQFIFQYYEEEERQRGNFPDRFSGHQFPNYSSELNVNALLLGDSALYLCASSLSELTGYGYTFGSGTRLTVV.

The CDR3 sequence: CASSYDSRRVETQYF. The DNA for the CDR3 is TGTGCCAGCAGCTACGACAGCCGCCGGGTGGAGACCCAGTACTTC. The rearrangement joins TRBV5-6 to TRBJ2-5, with D tentatively TRBD1 (5 bases). CDR1 and CDR2 (germline): SGHDT, YYEEEE. This CDR3 region has 15 residues. V was cut by 3 bases and J by 5 bases, with 17 bases left in between.

The CDR3 nucleotides read TGTGCCAGCAGCTTAAGAGAGAACCCTATTTCTGGGGCCAACGTCCTGACTTTC. Translated: CASSLRENPISGANVLTF. The chain recombines TRBV7-8 with TRBJ2-6; no firm D call. This CDR3 comprises 18 residues. The germline V and J ends were trimmed by 2 bases and 1 base, with 15 bases remaining between them. Germline CDR1 SGHVS, CDR2 FQNEAQ.

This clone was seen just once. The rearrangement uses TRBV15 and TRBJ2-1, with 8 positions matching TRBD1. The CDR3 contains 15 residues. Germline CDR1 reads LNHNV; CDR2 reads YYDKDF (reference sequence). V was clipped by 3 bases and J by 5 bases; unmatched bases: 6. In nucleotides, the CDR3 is TGTGCCACCAGCAGTGGACAGGGCATCGACAATGAGCAGTTCTTC. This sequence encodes CATSSGQGIDNEQFF. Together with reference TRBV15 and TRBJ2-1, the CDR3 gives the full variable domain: DAMVIQNPRYQVTQFGKPVTLSCSQTLNHNVMYWYQQKSSQAPKLLFHYYDKDFNNEADTPDNFQSRRPNTSFCFLDIRSPGLGDTAMYLCATSSGQGIDNEQFFGPGTRLTVL.

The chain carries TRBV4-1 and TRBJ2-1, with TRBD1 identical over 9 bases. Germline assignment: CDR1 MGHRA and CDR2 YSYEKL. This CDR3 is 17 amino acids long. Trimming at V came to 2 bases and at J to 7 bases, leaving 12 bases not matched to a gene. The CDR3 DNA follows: TGCGCCAGCAGCCAACCTGGAGGGGGACAGGGCAGAAATGAGCAGTTCTTC. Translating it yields CASSQPGGGQGRNEQFF.

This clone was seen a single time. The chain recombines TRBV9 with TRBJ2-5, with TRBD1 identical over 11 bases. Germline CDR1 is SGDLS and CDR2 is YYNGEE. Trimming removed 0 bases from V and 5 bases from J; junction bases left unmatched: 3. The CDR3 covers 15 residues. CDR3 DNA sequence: TGTGCCAGCAGCGTAGGGGACAGGGGGAGCGAGACCCAGTACTTC. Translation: CASSVGDRGSETQYF.

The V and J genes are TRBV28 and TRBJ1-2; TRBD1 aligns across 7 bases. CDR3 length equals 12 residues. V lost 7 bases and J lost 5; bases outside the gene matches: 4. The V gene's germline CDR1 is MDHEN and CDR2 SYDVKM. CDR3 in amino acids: CASKDRRYGYTF. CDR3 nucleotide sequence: TGTGCCAGCAAGGACAGGAGGTATGGCTACACCTTC.

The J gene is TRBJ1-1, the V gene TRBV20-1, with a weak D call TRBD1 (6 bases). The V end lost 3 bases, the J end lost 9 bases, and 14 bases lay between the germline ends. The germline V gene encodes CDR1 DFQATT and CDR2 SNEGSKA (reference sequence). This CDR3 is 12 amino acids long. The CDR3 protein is CSASGQTYQAFF. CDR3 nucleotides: TGCAGTGCTAGTGGACAGACCTACCAAGCTTTCTTT.

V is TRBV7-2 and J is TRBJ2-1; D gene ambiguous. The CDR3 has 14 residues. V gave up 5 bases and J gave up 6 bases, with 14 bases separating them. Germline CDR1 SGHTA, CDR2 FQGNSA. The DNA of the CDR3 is TGTGCCAGCAGCCCTCAGAGCGACCGCAATGAGCAGTTCTTC. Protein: CASSPQSDRNEQFF. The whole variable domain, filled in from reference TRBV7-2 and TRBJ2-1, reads GAGVSQSPSNKVTEKGKDVELRCDPISGHTALYWYRQSLGQGLEFLIYFQGNSAPDKSGLPSDRFSAERTGGSVSTLTIQRTQQEDSAVYLCASSPQSDRNEQFFGPGTRLTVL.

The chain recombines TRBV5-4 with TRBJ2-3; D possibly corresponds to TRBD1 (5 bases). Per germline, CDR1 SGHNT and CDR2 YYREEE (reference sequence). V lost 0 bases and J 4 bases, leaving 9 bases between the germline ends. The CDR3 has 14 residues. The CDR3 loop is CASSLGQNSDTQYF. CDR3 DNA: TGTGCCAGCAGCTTGGGACAGAATTCAGATACGCAGTATTTT.

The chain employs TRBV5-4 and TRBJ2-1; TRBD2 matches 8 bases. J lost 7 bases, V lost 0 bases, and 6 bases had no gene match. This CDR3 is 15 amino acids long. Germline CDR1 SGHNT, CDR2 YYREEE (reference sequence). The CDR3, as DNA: TGTGCCAGCAGCTTGGTGGTAGCGGGATCAAATGAGCAGTTCTTC. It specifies CASSLVVAGSNEQFF.

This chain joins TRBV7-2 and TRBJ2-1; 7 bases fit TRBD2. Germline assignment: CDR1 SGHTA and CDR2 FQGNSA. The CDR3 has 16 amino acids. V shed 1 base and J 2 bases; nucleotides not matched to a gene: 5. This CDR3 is CASSLGGSGAYNEQFF. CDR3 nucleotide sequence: TGTGCCAGCAGCTTAGGAGGAAGCGGGGCCTACAATGAGCAGTTCTTC.

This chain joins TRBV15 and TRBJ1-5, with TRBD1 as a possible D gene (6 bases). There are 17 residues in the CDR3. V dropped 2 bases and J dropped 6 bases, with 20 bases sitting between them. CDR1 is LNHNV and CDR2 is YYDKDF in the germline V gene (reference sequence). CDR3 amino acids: CATSRRGYSGVVQPQHF. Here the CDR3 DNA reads TGTGCCACCAGCAGAAGGGGGTATAGCGGGGTGGTTCAGCCCCAGCATTTT.

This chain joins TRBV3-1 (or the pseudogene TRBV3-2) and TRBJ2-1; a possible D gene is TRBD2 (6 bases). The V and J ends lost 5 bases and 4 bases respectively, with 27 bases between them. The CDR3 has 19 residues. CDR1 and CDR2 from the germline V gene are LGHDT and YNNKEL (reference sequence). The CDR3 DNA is TGTGCCAGCAGCGGCGGGGCGGGCTTTACTAGGAGCCCATACAATGAGCAGTTCTTC. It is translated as CASSGGAGFTRSPYNEQFF.

Here the CDR3 DNA reads TGTGCCAGCAGTTATACGACAGGGCTTCCCCCATATGGCTACACCTTC. Protein product: CASSYTTGLPPYGYTF. The chain employs TRBV6-6 and TRBJ1-2; 7 bases are shared with TRBD1. Losses at the gene ends were 3 bases for V and 5 bases for J; bases not matched to a gene: 12. Germline values: CDR1 MNHNY, CDR2 SVGAGI (reference sequence). This CDR3 comprises 16 residues.

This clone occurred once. The CDR3 sequence: CASSLGAGELGDTEAFF. CDR3 bases: TGTGCCAGCAGCTTGGGCGCAGGGGAGTTAGGGGACACTGAAGCTTTCTTT. J is TRBJ1-1 and V is TRBV11-2; perhaps TRBD1 as D (6 bases). The CDR3 has 17 amino acids. CDR1 is SGHAT and CDR2 is FQNNGV in the germline V gene. The germline V and J ends were trimmed by 3 bases and 3 bases, with 20 bases remaining between them.